Listed below are T cell receptor beta chains from one sample, sequenced in a study of CD8 T cells in Susac syndrome. TCRdb ran MiXCR on the immunoSEQ multiplex PCR reads and lists one entry per CDR3 protein. The table lists some 96,000 distinct CDR3 sequences, 95% of them singletons, with 0.3% in the top ten. The sample was CD8+ T cells from PBMCs. The receptors come from a human donor with Susac syndrome. CDR3s include the opening cysteine and the closing phenylalanine or tryptophan. The D gene is left open where the match is weak. Part of the rows lack a size; the others show once, few, many or a class for expanded clones.

clone size	V gene	J gene	D gene	CDR3 DNA	CDR3 protein
-	TRBV6-7	TRBJ1-5	TRBD1	TGTGCCAGCAGGTCGGACAGGGGCAATCAGCCCCAGCATTTT	CASRSDRGNQPQHF
-	TRBV5-1	TRBJ2-7	-	TGCGCCAGCAGCGCAGGGAGTCACGAGCAGTACTTC	CASSAGSHEQYF
-	TRBV20-1	TRBJ2-3	-	TGCAGTGCTAGACAGGGGAAAACAGATACGCAGTATTTT	CSARQGKTDTQYF
-	TRBV2	TRBJ2-3	-	TGTGCCAGCAGCGCGGGGGATACGCAGTATTTT	CASSAGDTQYF
once	TRBV12-3/TRBV12-4	TRBJ2-6	-	TGTGCCACCTACCCTGGGGCCAACGTCCTGACTTTC	CATYPGANVLTF
-	TRBV6-5	TRBJ1-1	-	TGTGCCAGCAGTTACGGGGGGGCTGAAGCTTTCTTT	CASSYGGAEAFF
-	TRBV7-9	TRBJ2-5	-	TGTGCCAGCAGCTTTTTAGGGATTGAGACCCAGTACTTC	CASSFLGIETQYF
-	TRBV15	TRBJ2-1	TRBD2	TGTGCCACCAGCGGAAGGAGCGGGAGCAATGAGCAGTTCTTC	CATSGRSGSNEQFF
-	TRBV15	TRBJ2-3	-	TGTGCCACCAGCAGAGCGGGGCGATATACGCAGTATTTT	CATSRAGRYTQYF
-	TRBV4-1	TRBJ2-1	-	TGCGCCAGCATCGGAGGAAAGGATGAGCAGTTCTTC	CASIGGKDEQFF
-	TRBV18	TRBJ2-3	TRBD2	TGTGCCAGCTCACCGGCGGCTAGCGGCGAGGGTACGCAGTATTTT	CASSPAASGEGTQYF
once	TRBV24-1	TRBJ2-5	-	TGTGCCACCAGTGATCAAGACAGGGAGGAAGAGACCCAGTACTTC	CATSDQDREEETQYF
few	TRBV6-1	TRBJ2-7	-	TGTGCCAGCAGTGAAGCCGGGACGAGATCCTACGAGCAGTACTTC	CASSEAGTRSYEQYF
-	TRBV29-1	TRBJ2-5	-	TGCAGCGTTGAAGATCTGGGGCGCGGGGAGACCCAGTACTTC	CSVEDLGRGETQYF
-	TRBV6-4	TRBJ2-1	TRBD1	TGTGCCAGCAGTGTCCTAGGAGGGGACAGGGCACATGAGCAGTTCTTC	CASSVLGGDRAHEQFF
-	TRBV5-6	TRBJ2-1	-	TGTGCCAGCAGCTTGCCGCCGTTCTACAATGAGCAGTTCTTC	CASSLPPFYNEQFF
-	TRBV29-1	TRBJ2-3	TRBD2	TGCAGCGTTGAGGGGACTAGTACAGATACGCAGTATTTT	CSVEGTSTDTQYF
once	TRBV3-1	TRBJ2-1	-	TGTGCCAGCAGCCAAGTCGGAGTAAATGAGCAGTTCTTC	CASSQVGVNEQFF
-	TRBV29-1	TRBJ2-7	TRBD2	TGCAGCGTTGGTAGCGGGGGTGGATACGAGCAGTACTTC	CSVGSGGGYEQYF
-	TRBV7-3	TRBJ2-7	TRBD1	TGTGCCGCGACGTTTGGGACAGGGAGCTACGAGCAGTACTTC	CAATFGTGSYEQYF
-	TRBV29-1	TRBJ1-1	-	TGCAGCGCCCGGGGTCGTCCGGAACAGGGCTCTGAAGCTTTCTTT	CSARGRPEQGSEAFF
once	TRBV9	TRBJ1-4	-	TGTGCCAGCAGTCCAGTGCCAACTAATGAAAAACTGTTTTTT	CASSPVPTNEKLFF
-	TRBV5-1	TRBJ2-7	-	TGCGCCAGCAGCTCCGACAGCCTATCCTACGAGCAGTACTTC	CASSSDSLSYEQYF
-	TRBV25-1	TRBJ2-5	-	TGTGCCAGCAGTGAGTACGGGCCGCTTGAGACCCAGTACTTC	CASSEYGPLETQYF
-	TRBV5-4	TRBJ2-6	-	TGTGCCAGCAGCATCGCATTTTCTGGGGCCAACGTCCTGACTTTC	CASSIAFSGANVLTF
-	TRBV12-3/TRBV12-4	TRBJ1-5	-	TGTGCCAGCAGTTTAGCCGGCGATCAGCCCCAGCATTTT	CASSLAGDQPQHF
-	TRBV5-4	TRBJ2-1	-	TGTAGGGCGGGTCGAAAGGATGAGCAGTTCTTC	CRAGRKDEQFF
-	TRBV4-1	TRBJ2-1	TRBD2	TGCGCCAGCAGCGAAACCGGGGCGGGGGGATCCTACAATGAGCAGTTCTTC	CASSETGAGGSYNEQFF
-	TRBV29-1	TRBJ2-1	-	TGCAGCGTTGAAACGCCGTACAATGAGCAGTTCTTC	CSVETPYNEQFF
-	TRBV20-1	TRBJ2-3	-	TGCAGTGCTAGCGGGAGCCTGTATGCAGATACGCAGTATTTT	CSASGSLYADTQYF
-	TRBV29-1	TRBJ2-1	TRBD2	TGCAGCGTTGAATGGGGGACTAGCGCACACAATGAGCAGTTCTTC	CSVEWGTSAHNEQFF
-	TRBV29-1	TRBJ2-1	-	TGCAGCGTTGTGGGCGGACTACGACCGTCCAATGAGCAGTTCTTC	CSVVGGLRPSNEQFF
-	TRBV19	TRBJ1-2	-	TGTGCCAGTAGTCCGGGAAGTGGCTACACCTTC	CASSPGSGYTF
-	TRBV5-6	TRBJ2-7	-	TGTGCCAGCAGCTACCCTACGTTAAACGAGCAGTACTTC	CASSYPTLNEQYF
-	TRBV3-1	TRBJ1-2	TRBD1	TGTGCCAGCAGCCAAGATGGGACAGCTTATGGCTACACCTTC	CASSQDGTAYGYTF
-	TRBV29-1	TRBJ1-2	TRBD1	TGCAGCGTTGATAGGGGGCTGGCCTATGGCTACACCTTC	CSVDRGLAYGYTF
-	TRBV14	TRBJ1-4	TRBD1	TGTGCCAGCAGCCAATACAGGGGTGAAAAACTGTTTTTT	CASSQYRGEKLFF
-	TRBV19	TRBJ2-5	-	TGTGCCAGTAGGGCCCAGGACAGCCAAGAGACCCAGTACTTC	CASRAQDSQETQYF
-	TRBV27	TRBJ1-2	-	TGTGCCAGCAGGAACCAGGGAGGAGGCTACACCTTC	CASRNQGGGYTF
-	TRBV29-1	TRBJ2-2	-	TGCAGCGTTGAAGTTTCTGCAGGGGTGAACACCGGGGAGCTGTTTTTT	CSVEVSAGVNTGELFF
-	TRBV6-5	TRBJ2-2	-	TGTGCCAGCAGCCCACCGGGAGCGACCGGGGAGCTGTTTTTT	CASSPPGATGELFF
-	TRBV20-1	TRBJ1-4	-	TGCAGTGCTATCGTCGGGGTTCGGGAAAAACTGTTTTTT	CSAIVGVREKLFF